This T cell receptor (beta chain) stems from a study of T cell responses to AZD1222 COVID-19 vaccine. Study-wide results and caveats: CD4 TCRs covered the whole spike, strongest at regions 160-218 and 743-854. Just a handful of people given AZD1222 tested seropositive at baseline. Spike-specific TCR breadth rose after two AZD1222 doses, and depth rose as well. Clonal diversity may have been underestimated, and the donors were mostly white British, with more females than males.

Germline CDR1 MDHEN, CDR2 SYDVKM. V was shortened by 2 bases and J by 3 bases, with 13 bases between the two germline ends. CDR3 length: 15 residues. Turning to this clone: Its target is unknown.

The protocol was immunoSEQ multiplex PCR, while the TCRdb copy is restricted to in-frame clones and leaves out a portion. This table has about 160,000 clones, approximately 90% appearing once. The specimen was peripheral blood, collected on day 0 of MenACWY control vaccination. The sequence came from an adult in good health. This chain links TRBV28 with TRBJ1-2; D is unclear. The CDR3 nucleotides read TGTGCCAGCAGTTTACCGAACCGGCCCCACTATGGCTACACCTTC. Residues: CASSLPNRPHYGYTF.